The clone carrying this T cell receptor (beta chain) was seen a handful of times. Its specificity is unknown. This record belongs to a study of response to subunit inactivated influenza vaccine. General observations from the study: T cells newly recruited by each seasonal influenza vaccination are few, the authors suggested.

This CDR3 has 17 amino acids. With V trimmed by 0 bases and J by 3 bases, 6 bases remained unmatched. The germline V gene has CDR1 MGHRA and CDR2 YSYEKL. TCRdb fed the RT-PCR reads into MiXCR, producing one record per CDR3 protein. The sample records more than 700,000 distinct CDR3 sequences, 21% being singletons. The source was PBMCs from blood, collected approximately 5 days after vaccination. The TCR originated in a man aged 50-59 years who received an inactivated influenza vaccine. This rearrangement joins TRBV4-1 to TRBJ2-1; 9 bases align to TRBD2. DNA for the CDR3: TGCGCCAGCAGCCAAGATATCCGGACTAGCGACTACAATGAGCAGTTCTTC. Amino acid sequence: CASSQDIRTSDYNEQFF.